This TCR beta chain was profiled in a study of T cells in Graves' hyperthyroidism and ophthalmopathy. Study observations and caveats: Blood samples included most of the expanded thyroid clonotypes exceeding 0.001.

The V and J ends lost 1 base and 5 bases respectively, with 11 bases between them. The CDR3 length is 15 residues. Germline V gene sequence: CDR1 SGHVS, CDR2 FQNEAQ. PBMCs were sourced from around 10 ml fresh peripheral blood. In regard to this clonotype: Its antigen is undetermined.

RNA transcripts served as the template for amplifying TCR beta CDR3 regions. TCR CDR3 underwent first-round RT-PCR with the HTBI primer set. TCRdb reprocessed the multiplex PCR reads via MiXCR and lists one record per CDR3 protein. Here the sample spans hundreds of thousands of distinct CDR3 sequences, 18% being singletons. Sequencing input: blood. V gene TRBV7-8 combines with J gene TRBJ1-4, with TRBD1 as a possible D gene (6 bases). The sequence came from a woman in her fifties or sixties with Graves' hyperthyroidism that later progressed to Graves' ophthalmopathy. The CDR3 region has the DNA TGTGCCAGCAGCTTAGGGGACAACAGCAATGAAAAACTGTTTTTT. This gives the protein CASSLGDNSNEKLFF. Together with reference TRBV7-8 and TRBJ1-4, the CDR3 gives the full variable domain: GAGVSQSPRYKVAKRGQDVALRCDPISGHVSLFWYQQALGQGPEFLTYFQNEAQLDKSGLPSDRFFAERPEGSVSTLKIQRTQQEDSAVYLCASSLGDNSNEKLFFGSGTQLSVL.